The 17 T cell receptor beta chains given below trace back to one sample, sequenced in a study of blood T cell repertoires in COVID-19. Repertoires were generated with immunoSEQ multiplex PCR, while TCRdb's copy carries only in-frame clones and drops some. The table includes 160,000 or so clones, under 95% detected once. Input material: peripheral blood. The receptors originated from a young man with acute or convalescent COVID-19.

The chain combines TRBV6-1 with TRBJ2-7, with D hard to call. The CDR3 totals 14 residues. The germline V gene has CDR1 MNHNS and CDR2 SASEGT. V dropped 2 bases and J dropped 0 bases, with 8 bases sitting between them. CDR3 DNA sequence: TGTGCCAGCAGTGAAATTCCGTCCTCCTACGAGCAGTACTTC. Amino acids: CASSEIPSSYEQYF.

This rearrangement joins TRBV24-1 to TRBJ1-4; 10 nucleotides line up with TRBD1. This CDR3 comprises 15 residues. V trimming: 5 bases; J trimming: 8 bases; junction bases outside the gene matches: 7. Germline V gives CDR1 KGHDR, CDR2 SFDVKD. In nucleotides, the CDR3 is TGTGCCACCAGTGCCCCCGGGACAGGGGACGAAAAACTGTTTTTT. Translated: CATSAPGTGDEKLFF.

This sequence joins TRBV6-5 and TRBJ2-3; possible D gene TRBD1, 6 bases. This CDR3 region has 15 residues. Germline V gene data show CDR1 as MNHEY and CDR2 as SVGAGI. The ends were cut back, 3 bases at V and 5 bases at J, with 15 bases in the middle. The CDR3 region is CASSYWQGTEDTQYF. In DNA form, the CDR3 reads TGTGCCAGCAGTTATTGGCAGGGGACGGAAGATACGCAGTATTTT.

The V and J genes are TRBV27 and TRBJ2-7; TRBD2 matches 7 bases. This CDR3 contains 15 residues. The V gene end was trimmed by 6 bases and the J gene end by 0 bases; junction bases not matched to a gene: 8. Germline lookup yields CDR1 MNHEY and CDR2 SMNVEV (reference sequence). DNA for the CDR3: TGTGCCAGCAGCCCCAGCGGGACCCACTCCTACGAGCAGTACTTC. As protein: CASSPSGTHSYEQYF.

J is TRBJ2-7 and V is TRBV19; 7 bases are shared with TRBD1. In germline, CDR1 is LNHDA, CDR2 SQIVND (reference sequence). The CDR3 runs to 13 residues. The V and J ends lost 5 bases and 3 bases, in that order; junction bases with no gene match: 4. CDR3 loop: CASSPGQFYEQYF. The CDR3 coding sequence is TGTGCCAGTAGTCCGGGACAGTTCTACGAGCAGTACTTC.

The V call is TRBV6-6, the J call TRBJ1-1; 9 positions match TRBD1. Unmatched junction bases numbered 9, after V lost 8 bases and J lost 5 bases. The CDR3 consists of 14 residues. CDR1 is MNHNY and CDR2 is SVGAGI in the germline V gene (reference sequence). CDR3 region: CASATGTGRTEAFF. CDR3 nucleotides: TGTGCCAGCGCCACCGGGACAGGGAGGACTGAAGCTTTCTTT.

The chain employs TRBV15 and TRBJ1-5; weak D call: TRBD1 (6 bases). Germline V CDR1 and CDR2: LNHNV, YYDKDF (reference sequence). V lost 0 bases and J 5 bases, leaving 17 bases between the germline ends. There are 17 residues in the CDR3. CDR3 sequence reads: CATSRDPRGGGHQPQHF. CDR3 in DNA: TGTGCCACCAGCAGAGATCCCCGCGGGGGCGGCCATCAGCCCCAGCATTTT. Full variable domain (missing parts from reference TRBV15 and TRBJ1-5): DAMVIQNPRYQVTQFGKPVTLSCSQTLNHNVMYWYQQKSSQAPKLLFHYYDKDFNNEADTPDNFQSRRPNTSFCFLDIRSPGLGDTAMYLCATSRDPRGGGHQPQHFGDGTRLSIL.

This chain joins TRBV10-3 and TRBJ2-7, with TRBD2 matching 8 bases. The junction had 6 bases not matched to a gene; V was cut back by 5 bases and J by 0 bases. Germline values: CDR1 ENHRY, CDR2 SYGVKD. The CDR3 is 15 residues long. Here the CDR3 DNA reads TGTGCCATCAGTCCGGGGACTAGAAGCTCCTACGAGCAGTACTTC. Protein: CAISPGTRSSYEQYF.

This clone is a singleton in its sample. The rearrangement uses TRBV5-1 and TRBJ2-5; a weak D match, TRBD1 (6 bases). CDR1 and CDR2 from the germline V gene are SGHRS and YFSETQ. The V end lost 0 bases, the J end lost 1 base, and 10 bases lay between the germline ends. The CDR3 has 15 residues. CDR3 amino acids: CASSLGSGVQETQYF. In DNA form, the CDR3 reads TGCGCCAGCAGCTTGGGGTCAGGGGTCCAAGAGACCCAGTACTTC. Filled out from reference TRBV5-1 and TRBJ2-5, the complete variable domain reads KAGVTQTPRYLIKTRGQQVTLSCSPISGHRSVSWYQQTPGQGLQFLFEYFSETQRNKGNFPGRFSGRQFSNSRSEMNVSTLELGDSALYLCASSLGSGVQETQYFGPGTRLLVL.

The chain couples TRBV15 to TRBJ1-2, with 11 bases aligning to TRBD1. The germline CDR1 and CDR2 sequences are LNHNV and YYDKDF (reference sequence). This CDR3 is built from 17 residues. V lost 0 bases and J lost 7; bases outside the gene matches: 10. The CDR3 is CATSRDYTGQGALGYTF. In DNA form, the CDR3 reads TGTGCCACCAGCAGAGATTATACAGGACAGGGGGCGCTTGGCTACACCTTC.

This chain joins TRBV6-5 and TRBJ1-2; 11 bases are shared with TRBD1. Looked up from germline, CDR1 is MNHEY and CDR2 is SVGAGI. Germline trimming cut 6 bases from V and 8 bases from J; bases unmatched to any gene: 11. The CDR3 contains 15 residues. This CDR3 reads CASRLPTGQGGGYTF. The DNA for the CDR3 is TGTGCCAGCAGACTACCAACGGGACAGGGGGGCGGCTACACCTTC.

This sequence joins TRBV9 and TRBJ2-1, with 7 bases that match TRBD1. CDR3 length: 15 residues. J lost 3 bases, V lost 0 bases, and 3 bases had no gene match. Germline-derived CDR1 and CDR2 are SGDLS and YYNGEE. CDR3 residues: CASSVAGGYYNEQFF. CDR3 nucleotide sequence: TGTGCCAGCAGCGTAGCAGGGGGTTACTACAATGAGCAGTTCTTC. Drawing the rest from reference TRBV9 and TRBJ2-1, the complete variable domain is DSGVTQTPKHLITATGQRVTLRCSPRSGDLSVYWYQQSLDQGLQFLIQYYNGEERAKGNILERFSAQQFPDLHSELNLSSLELGDSALYFCASSVAGGYYNEQFFGPGTRLTVL.

The chain uses TRBV18 and TRBJ1-2, with TRBD1 matching over 7 bases. The V and J ends lost 3 bases and 3 bases, in that order; junction bases with no gene match: 7. This CDR3 spans 15 amino acids. CDR1 is KGHSH, CDR2 LQKENI, per germline. The CDR3 protein is CASSPSAGTDYGYTF. The CDR3 region has the DNA TGTGCCAGCTCACCTTCCGCAGGGACAGACTATGGCTACACCTTC. The full variable domain, rest sourced from reference TRBV18 and TRBJ1-2, is NAGVMQNPRHLVRRRGQEARLRCSPMKGHSHVYWYRQLPEEGLKFMVYLQKENIIDESGMPKERFSAEFPKEGPSILRIQQVVRGDSAAYFCASSPSAGTDYGYTFGSGTRLTVV.

The rearrangement links TRBV11-3 to TRBJ2-1; perhaps TRBD1 as D (6 bases). Deletions cut 2 bases from V and 7 bases from J, with 6 bases between. This CDR3 contains 12 residues. Germline V gene data show CDR1 as SGHNT and CDR2 as YENEEA. CDR3 region: CASSLQGNEQFF. CDR3 nucleotides: TGTGCCAGCAGCTTACAGGGGAATGAGCAGTTCTTC.

This chain connects TRBV18 to TRBJ1-1; tentatively, D is TRBD1 (5 bases). CDR1 is KGHSH, CDR2 LQKENI, per germline. Trimming cost V 5 bases and J 2 bases, with 12 bases left between them. This CDR3 contains 14 residues. CDR3 in DNA: TGTGCCAGCTCAACCCGACAGATCAACACTGAAGCTTTCTTT. Amino acids: CASSTRQINTEAFF.

This clone was found once. The chain employs TRBV5-6 and TRBJ2-7; 7 bases align to TRBD1. The CDR3 contains 15 residues. The germline V gene encodes CDR1 SGHDT and CDR2 YYEEEE. J lost 13 bases, V lost 2 bases, and 18 bases had no gene match. The chain's CDR3 is CASSFRTGTWGTPYF. The CDR3 nucleotides are TGTGCCAGCAGCTTTAGGACAGGAACTTGGGGTACACCCTACTTC.

This chain uses TRBV27 with TRBJ1-1; TRBD1 agrees at 7 bases. The CDR3 extends over 15 amino acids. Per germline, CDR1 MNHEY and CDR2 SMNVEV (reference sequence). V was clipped by 2 bases and J by 1 base; unmatched bases: 4. CDR3 DNA sequence: TGTGCCAGCAGTTTAGGGGGACAGAGGAACACTGAAGCTTTCTTT. This encodes CASSLGGQRNTEAFF.